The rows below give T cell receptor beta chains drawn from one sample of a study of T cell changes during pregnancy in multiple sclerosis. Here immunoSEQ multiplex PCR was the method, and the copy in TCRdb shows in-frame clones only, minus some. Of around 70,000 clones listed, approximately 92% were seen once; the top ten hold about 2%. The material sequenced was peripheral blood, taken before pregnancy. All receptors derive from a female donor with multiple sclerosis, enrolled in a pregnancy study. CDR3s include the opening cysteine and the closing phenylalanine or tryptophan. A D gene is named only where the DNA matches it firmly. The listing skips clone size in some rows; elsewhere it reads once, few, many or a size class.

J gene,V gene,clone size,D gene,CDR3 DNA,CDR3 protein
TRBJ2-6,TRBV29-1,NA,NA,TGCAGCGTTGAAGGGTTCGCAGGGCAGGAATCTGGGGCCAACGTCCTGACTTTC,CSVEGFAGQESGANVLTF
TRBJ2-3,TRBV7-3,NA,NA,TGTGCCAGCAGCTTGGGGGCGGCCCAAGGGCGGGATACGCAGTATTTT,CASSLGAAQGRDTQYF
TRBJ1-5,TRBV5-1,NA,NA,TGCGCCAGCAGCTTGGAGGCAGACGGTAGCGAGCCCCAGCATTTT,CASSLEADGSEPQHF
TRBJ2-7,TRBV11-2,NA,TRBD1,TGTGCCAGCAGAGGCGGACAGGGCTTTTACGAGCAGTACTTC,CASRGGQGFYEQYF
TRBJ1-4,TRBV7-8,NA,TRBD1,TGTGCCAGCAGCGGGACAGGGCGGCGAGGACTGTTTTTT,CASSGTGRRGLFF
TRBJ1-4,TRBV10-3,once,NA,TGTGCCATCAGCAGGGCTTTGGAGGAAAAACTGTTTTTT,CAISRALEEKLFF
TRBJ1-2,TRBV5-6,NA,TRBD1,TGTGCCAGCAGCCTCCGGGACAGGGGGAACTATGGCTACACCTTC,CASSLRDRGNYGYTF
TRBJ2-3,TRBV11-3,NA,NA,TGTGCCAGTAGCTCGGGAGCGGAGATGCATAGCACAGATACGCAGTATTTT,CASSSGAEMHSTDTQYF
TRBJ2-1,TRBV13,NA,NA,TGTGCCAGCAGCTTTCCTAGTGCATATGAGCAGTTCTTC,CASSFPSAYEQFF
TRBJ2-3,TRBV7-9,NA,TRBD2,TGTGCCAGCATCCTAGGCGTCCAGCGGGATGTTAGAGATACGCAGTATTTT,CASILGVQRDVRDTQYF
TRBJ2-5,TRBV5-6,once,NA,TGTGCCAGCAGCTTGGGTCCGAACAGTCAAGAGACCCAGTACTTC,CASSLGPNSQETQYF
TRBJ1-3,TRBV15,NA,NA,TGTGCCACCGGGCGACGAGCTGGAAACACCATATATTTT,CATGRRAGNTIYF
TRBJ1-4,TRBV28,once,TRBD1,TGTGCCAGCAGAAACCTGGGGAGGACAGGGAATGAAAAACTGTTTTTT,CASRNLGRTGNEKLFF
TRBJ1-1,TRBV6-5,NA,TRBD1,TGTGCCAGCAAGGCACAGGGGAGGAACACTGAAGCTTTCTTT,CASKAQGRNTEAFF
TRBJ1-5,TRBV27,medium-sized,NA,TGTGCCAGCGGATCCCTAACAACAGGGCATCAGCCCCAGCATTTT,CASGSLTTGHQPQHF
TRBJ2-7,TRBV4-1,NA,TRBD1,TGCGCCAGCAGCCAAAGGGTAGACAGGGGGGAGCAGTACTTC,CASSQRVDRGEQYF
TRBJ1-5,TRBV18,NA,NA,TGTGCCAGCTCTCGCGGGCCGGGGGGCAATCAGCCCCAGCATTTT,CASSRGPGGNQPQHF
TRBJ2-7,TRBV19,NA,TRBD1,TGTGCCAGTAGTTACCAGGGGGCCCACGAGCAGTACTTC,CASSYQGAHEQYF
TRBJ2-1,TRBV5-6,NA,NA,TGTGCCAGCAGCATGAGGCCCTACTCAGCTAAATACAATGAGCAGTTCTTC,CASSMRPYSAKYNEQFF
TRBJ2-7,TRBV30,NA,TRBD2,TGTGCCTGGCGGGAGGGCTACGAGCAGTACTTC,CAWREGYEQYF
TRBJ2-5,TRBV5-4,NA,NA,TGTGCCAGCAGCAATCCCGGCGGCCAAGAGACCCAGTACTTC,CASSNPGGQETQYF
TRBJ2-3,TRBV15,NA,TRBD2,TGTGCCACCAAAGGACTAGCGGGAGGAGGCACAGATACGCAGTATTTT,CATKGLAGGGTDTQYF
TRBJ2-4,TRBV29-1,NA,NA,TGCAGCGTTGGTGGCGGAGGAGGTTGGACCAAAAACATTCAGTACTTC,CSVGGGGGWTKNIQYF
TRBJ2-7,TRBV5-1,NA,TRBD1,TGCGCCAGCAGCCACAGGGGCTCCTCAACCTACGAGCAGTACTTC,CASSHRGSSTYEQYF
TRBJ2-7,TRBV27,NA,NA,TGTGCCAGCAGTTTTTCCGGACTGACTACCTACGAGCAGTACTTC,CASSFSGLTTYEQYF
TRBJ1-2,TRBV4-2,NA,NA,TGTGCCAGCAGCCAAGACCCCGGAGTATGGAGCTACACCTTC,CASSQDPGVWSYTF
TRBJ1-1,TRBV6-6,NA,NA,TGTGCCATCGTTGATGCGGTGTACACTGAAGCTTTCTTT,CAIVDAVYTEAFF
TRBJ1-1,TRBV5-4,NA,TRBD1,TGTGCCAGCAGCATGGGACAGGGAAGAACTGAAGCTTTCTTT,CASSMGQGRTEAFF
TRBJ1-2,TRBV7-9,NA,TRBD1,TGTGCCAGCAGCGGAAGTGGGACAGGGAACTATGGCTACACCTTC,CASSGSGTGNYGYTF
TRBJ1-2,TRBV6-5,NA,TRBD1,TGTGCCAGCAGTTACGGGGACAGAGCCCCAGACACCTTC,CASSYGDRAPDTF
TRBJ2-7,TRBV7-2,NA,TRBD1,TGTGCCAGCAGCCCTGGGACAGTCTCCTACGAGCAGTACTTC,CASSPGTVSYEQYF
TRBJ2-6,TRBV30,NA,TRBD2,TGTGCCTGGAGTAGGGGAGGGTCTGGGGCCAACGTCCTGACTTTC,CAWSRGGSGANVLTF
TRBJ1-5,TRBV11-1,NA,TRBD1,TGTGCCAGCAGCTTAGGAACAGGGGGCCTCCATCAGCCCCAGCATTTT,CASSLGTGGLHQPQHF
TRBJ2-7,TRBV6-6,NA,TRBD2,TGTGCCAGCAGTCTCGGGGGGGCTTCCTACGAGCAGTACTTC,CASSLGGASYEQYF
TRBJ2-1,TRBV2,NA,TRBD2,TGTGCCAGCAATCTAGCGGGAGCTGGCAATGAGCAGTTCTTC,CASNLAGAGNEQFF
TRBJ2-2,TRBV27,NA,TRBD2,TGTGCCAGCAGTCTTGCGGGAGGGCTTAGGGAGCTGTTTTTT,CASSLAGGLRELFF
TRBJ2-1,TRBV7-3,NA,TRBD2,TGTGCCAGCAGCGTTAGACTAGCGGGAGACAATGAGCAGTTCTTC,CASSVRLAGDNEQFF
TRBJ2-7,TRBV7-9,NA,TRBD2,TGTGCCAGCAGCAAACGGGGGGGAAGGTCTAACGAGCAGTACTTC,CASSKRGGRSNEQYF
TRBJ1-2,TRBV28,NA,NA,TGTGCCAGCAGTTTTAACGGGGAGAGGTATGGCTACACCTTC,CASSFNGERYGYTF
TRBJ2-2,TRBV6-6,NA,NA,TGTGCCAGCAGTAGGACAGCGAACACCGGGGAGCTGTTTTTT,CASSRTANTGELFF
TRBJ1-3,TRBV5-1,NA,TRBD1,TGCGCCAGCAGCTTGGACAGGGGTGATGGAAACACCATATATTTT,CASSLDRGDGNTIYF
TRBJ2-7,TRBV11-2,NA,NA,TGTGCCAGCAGCTTTATGACCCGAGGCCACGAGCAGTACTTC,CASSFMTRGHEQYF
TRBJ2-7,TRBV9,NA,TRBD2,TGTGCCAGCAGCGTAGAGGAGGCTAGCGGGAGGAACGAGCAGTACTTC,CASSVEEASGRNEQYF
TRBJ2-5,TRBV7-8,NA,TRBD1,TGTGCCAGCAGCTTCGCCCCCTCAGGGGGCCAAGAGACCCAGTACTTC,CASSFAPSGGQETQYF
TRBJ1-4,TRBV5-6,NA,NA,TGTGCCAGCAGCTTGGCGGGTTCTCGTGAAAAACTGTTTTTT,CASSLAGSREKLFF
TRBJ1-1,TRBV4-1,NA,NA,TGCGCCAGCAGCCAAGATAGGGGGGGCTGGACTGAAGCTTTCTTT,CASSQDRGGWTEAFF
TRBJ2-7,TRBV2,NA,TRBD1,TGTGCCAGCAGAGCCGGGACAGGGGTCTCCCACGAGCAGTACTTC,CASRAGTGVSHEQYF
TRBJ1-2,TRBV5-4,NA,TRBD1,TGTGCCAGCAGCAGACCGGGACAGGGTGATGGCTACACCTTC,CASSRPGQGDGYTF
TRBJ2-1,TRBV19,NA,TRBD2,TGTGCCAGTATGATGCTTAATAGCGGGGTAGGCTCCTACAATGAGCAGTTCTTC,CASMMLNSGVGSYNEQFF
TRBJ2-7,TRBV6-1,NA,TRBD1,TGTGCCAGCAGTGAAGCAGTTCGGACAGGGGGCCTGTACTTC,CASSEAVRTGGLYF
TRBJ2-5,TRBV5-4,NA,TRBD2,TGTGCCAGCAGCACCGGTGGTAGCGGGAGGGCGTACCAAGAGACCCAGTACTTC,CASSTGGSGRAYQETQYF
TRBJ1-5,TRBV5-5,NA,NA,TGTGCCAGCAGCTTAGGAGGGTCGGGCAATCAGCCCCAGCATTTT,CASSLGGSGNQPQHF